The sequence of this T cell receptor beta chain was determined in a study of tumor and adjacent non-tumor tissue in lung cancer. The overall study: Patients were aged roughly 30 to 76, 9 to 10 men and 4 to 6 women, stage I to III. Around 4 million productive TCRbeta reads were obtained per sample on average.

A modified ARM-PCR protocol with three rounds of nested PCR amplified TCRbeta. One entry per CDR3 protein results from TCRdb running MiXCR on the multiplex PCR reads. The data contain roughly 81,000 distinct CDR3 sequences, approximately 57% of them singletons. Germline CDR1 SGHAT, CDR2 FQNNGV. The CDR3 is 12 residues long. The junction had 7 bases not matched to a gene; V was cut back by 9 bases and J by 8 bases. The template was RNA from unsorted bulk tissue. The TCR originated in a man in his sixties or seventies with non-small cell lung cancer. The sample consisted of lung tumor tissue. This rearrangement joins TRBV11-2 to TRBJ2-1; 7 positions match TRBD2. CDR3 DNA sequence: TGTGCCAGTTCACTAGCGTACGATGAGCAGTTCTTC. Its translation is CASSLAYDEQFF.